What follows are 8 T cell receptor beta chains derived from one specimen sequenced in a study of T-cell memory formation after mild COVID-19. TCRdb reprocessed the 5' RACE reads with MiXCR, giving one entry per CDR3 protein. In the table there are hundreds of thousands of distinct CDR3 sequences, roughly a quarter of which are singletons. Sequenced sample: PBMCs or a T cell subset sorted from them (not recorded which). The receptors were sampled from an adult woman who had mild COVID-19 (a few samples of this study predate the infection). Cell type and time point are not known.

DNA for the CDR3: TGTGCCACCAGTGATCCCGGTGAAGCCACCGGGGAGCTGTTTTTT. This gives the protein CATSDPGEATGELFF. This chain joins TRBV24-1 and TRBJ2-2; D uncertain. This CDR3 has 15 residues. Germline V gene data show CDR1 as KGHDR and CDR2 as SFDVKD. Trimming cost V 3 bases and J 4 bases, with 11 bases left between them.

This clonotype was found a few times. The CDR3 spells CASSLTGSPTDTQYF. The CDR3 nucleotides read TGTGCCAGCAGCCTAACAGGGTCCCCCACAGATACGCAGTATTTT. The chain links TRBV11-2 to TRBJ2-3; TRBD1 might be the D (6 bases). V was cut by 5 bases and J by 2 bases, with 14 bases left in between. Germline values: CDR1 SGHAT, CDR2 FQNNGV. The CDR3 runs 15 residues.

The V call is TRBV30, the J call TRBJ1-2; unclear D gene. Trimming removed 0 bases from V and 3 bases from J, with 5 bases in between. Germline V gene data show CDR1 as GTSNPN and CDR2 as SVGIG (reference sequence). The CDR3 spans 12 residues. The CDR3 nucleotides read TGTGCCTGGAGTGTATTGGACTATGGCTACACCTTC. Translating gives CAWSVLDYGYTF.

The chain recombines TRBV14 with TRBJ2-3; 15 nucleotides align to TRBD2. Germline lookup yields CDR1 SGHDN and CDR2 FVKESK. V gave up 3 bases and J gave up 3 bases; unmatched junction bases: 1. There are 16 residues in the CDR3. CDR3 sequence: CASSHGLAGGTDTQYF. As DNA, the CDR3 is TGTGCCAGCAGCCATGGACTAGCGGGGGGGACAGATACGCAGTATTTT.

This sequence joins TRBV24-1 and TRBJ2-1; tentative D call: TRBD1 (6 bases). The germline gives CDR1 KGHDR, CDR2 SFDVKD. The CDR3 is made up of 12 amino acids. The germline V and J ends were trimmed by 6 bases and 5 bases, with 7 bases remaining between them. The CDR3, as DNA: TGTGCCACCAGTTACAGGGACAATGAGCAGTTCTTC. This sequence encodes CATSYRDNEQFF.

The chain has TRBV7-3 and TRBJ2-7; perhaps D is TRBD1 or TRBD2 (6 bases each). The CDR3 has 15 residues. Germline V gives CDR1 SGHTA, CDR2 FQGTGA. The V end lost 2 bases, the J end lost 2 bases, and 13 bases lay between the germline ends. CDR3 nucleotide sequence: TGTGCCAGCAGCTTATCGGGGGCTGCAACCTACGAGCAGTACTTC. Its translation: CASSLSGAATYEQYF.

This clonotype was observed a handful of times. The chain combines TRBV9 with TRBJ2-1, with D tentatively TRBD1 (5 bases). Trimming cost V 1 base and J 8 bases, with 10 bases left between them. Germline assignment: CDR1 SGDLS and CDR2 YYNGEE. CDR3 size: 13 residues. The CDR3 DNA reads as TGTGCCAGCAGCGTACCTGGACACTATGAGCAGTTCTTC. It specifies CASSVPGHYEQFF. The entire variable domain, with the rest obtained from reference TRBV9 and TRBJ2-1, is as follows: DSGVTQTPKHLITATGQRVTLRCSPRSGDLSVYWYQQSLDQGLQFLIQYYNGEERAKGNILERFSAQQFPDLHSELNLSSLELGDSALYFCASSVPGHYEQFFGPGTRLTVL.

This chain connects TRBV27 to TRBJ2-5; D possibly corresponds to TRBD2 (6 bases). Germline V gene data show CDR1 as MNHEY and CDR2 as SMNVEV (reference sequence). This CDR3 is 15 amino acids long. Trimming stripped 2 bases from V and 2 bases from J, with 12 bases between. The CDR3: CASSLAGYAQETQYF. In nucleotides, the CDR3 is TGTGCCAGCAGTTTAGCGGGGTACGCACAAGAGACCCAGTACTTC.